This T cell receptor (beta chain) was recovered during a study of spatial heterogeneity in lung cancer (dated by TCRdb to between 2018 and 2021). With regard to the full study: Beta-chain transcripts were consistently detected in greater numbers than alpha-chain transcripts, which likely reflects a higher abundance of beta-chain transcripts. In the raw uncorrected reads, each unique combination of TCR and UMI appeared more than ten times on average. In non-small cell lung cancer, the study made a quantitative comparison of TCR alpha and beta repertoires among multiple tumor regions, matched nontumor lung and blood. TCR repertoire features were related to nonsynonymous mutation counts determined by whole-exome sequencing of tumor tissue. Both alpha and beta chains were TCR-sequenced in fewer than 250 tumor regions, 64 matched nontumor lung samples and around 54 PBMC samples obtained at surgery. Overall study outcomes, separate from this receptor: Confirming at a functional level the hypothesis that regional TCRs recognize regional mutations was considered to require additional single-cell paired TCR alpha and beta sequencing.

This clonotype has at least ten counts. Which antigen it targets is not known. Qualities for individual bases were not recorded, and no much larger clone is one base off. The library was designed around alpha chains, so this beta chain is a stray read whose abundance carries little weight. Explained via the paper, the time point label denotes: sample taken at primary tumor resection. Without any cell sorting, TCR sequencing was performed on whole RNA extracted either from tumor and nontumor lung tissue or from cryopreserved PBMC samples. Donors were over 60 patients with early-stage, untreated non-small cell lung cancer from the lung TRACERx cohort. A patient was chosen for TCR sequencing only when enough RNA was available from at least two tumor regions. A lung pathologist reviewed the tumor and adjacent nontumor lung specimens before the specimens were selected. The library was built by means of 5' RACE. The run used a NextSeq 500. In the TCR library protocol, a unique molecular identifier was attached to each TCR cDNA molecule so that PCR and sequencing errors could be corrected. In the authors' own workflow: Decombinator tools were used for TCR identification, UMI-based error correction and CDR3 extraction. Expanded TCRs were defined as those above a frequency of 2 per 1,000, corresponding to the top 1% of the tumor frequency distribution. Rényi diversity was computed with the R vegan package after subsampling each repertoire 100 times to 5,000 TCRs. CDR3 similarity networks were constructed using string-kernel similarity of amino acid triplets, with links drawn between CDR3s whose pairwise similarity was above 0.82. TCRdb trimmed the raw reads at Q25, called clones with MiXCR and kept productive beta chains. Records with the same CDR3 protein are collapsed into one entry carrying the most frequent genes and DNA. The authors' filters were not applied to this entry. This sample has roughly 10,000 distinct CDR3 sequences in its table, and 3% to 4.5% of those were observed once. Approximately 7.5% of the sample rests with the top ten.

Specimen: normal lung tissue next to the tumor, collected at surgery. This clonotype originated in a male donor with early-stage non-small cell lung cancer.

The encoded CDR3 is CATSSDSSYNEQFF. The DNA sequence reads TGTGCCACCAGCAGCGACAGCTCCTACAATGAGCAGTTCTTC. Rearrangement joined TRBV15 to TRBJ2-1; 5 matching bases give a weak D call of TRBD1. CDR1 and CDR2 (LNHNV, YYDKDF) derive from the germline V gene (reference sequence). The V and J ends are trimmed by 3 bases and 0 bases, leaving 6 bases between them. The CDR3, from cysteine to phenylalanine, totals 14 residues. Only the CDR3 portion is preserved as DNA: 42 bases, with reading frame beginning at the first base.